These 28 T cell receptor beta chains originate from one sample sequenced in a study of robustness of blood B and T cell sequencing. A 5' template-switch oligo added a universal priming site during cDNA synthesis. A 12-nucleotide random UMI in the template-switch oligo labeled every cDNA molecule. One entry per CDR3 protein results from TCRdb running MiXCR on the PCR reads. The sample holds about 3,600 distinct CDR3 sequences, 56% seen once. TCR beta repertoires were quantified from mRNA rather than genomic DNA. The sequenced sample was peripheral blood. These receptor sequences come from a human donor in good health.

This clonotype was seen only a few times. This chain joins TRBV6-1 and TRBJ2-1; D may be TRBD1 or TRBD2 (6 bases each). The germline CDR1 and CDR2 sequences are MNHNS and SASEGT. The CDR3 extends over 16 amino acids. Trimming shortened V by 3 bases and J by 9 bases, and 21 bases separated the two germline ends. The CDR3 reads CASSERGEDSGGEQFF. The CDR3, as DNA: TGTGCCAGCAGTGAGAGGGGGGAGGATAGCGGTGGTGAGCAGTTCTTC.

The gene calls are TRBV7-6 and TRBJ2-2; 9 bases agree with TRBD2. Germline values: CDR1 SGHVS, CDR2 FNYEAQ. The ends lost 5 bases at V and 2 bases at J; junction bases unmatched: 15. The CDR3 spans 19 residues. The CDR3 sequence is CASSPLSGGGITNTGELFF. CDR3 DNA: TGTGCCAGCAGCCCCCTTAGCGGGGGCGGGATCACAAACACCGGGGAGCTGTTTTTT. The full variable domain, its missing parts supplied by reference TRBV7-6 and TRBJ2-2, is GAGVSQSPRYKVTKRGQDVALRCDPISGHVSLYWYRQALGQGPEFLTYFNYEAQQDKSGLPNDRFSAERPEGSISTLTIQRTEQRDSAMYRCASSPLSGGGITNTGELFFGEGSRLTVL.

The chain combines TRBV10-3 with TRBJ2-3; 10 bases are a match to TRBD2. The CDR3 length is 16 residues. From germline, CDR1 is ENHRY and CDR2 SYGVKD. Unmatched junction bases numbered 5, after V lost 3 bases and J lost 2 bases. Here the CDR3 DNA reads TGTGCCATCAGTGATATTCTAGCGGGGGACACAGATACGCAGTATTTT. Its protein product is CAISDILAGDTDTQYF.

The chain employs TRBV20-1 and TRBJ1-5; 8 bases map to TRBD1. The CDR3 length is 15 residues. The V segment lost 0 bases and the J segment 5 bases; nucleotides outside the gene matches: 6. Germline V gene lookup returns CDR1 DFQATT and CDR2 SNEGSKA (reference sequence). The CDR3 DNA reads TGCAGTGCTAGAGATCCCGGACAGGGACATCAGCCCCAGCATTTT. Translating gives CSARDPGQGHQPQHF.

The CDR3 sequence: CASSSAGRGSYNEQFF. DNA for the CDR3: TGTGCCAGCAGTTCCGCGGGGCGGGGGTCCTACAATGAGCAGTTCTTC. V and J are TRBV12-3 or TRBV12-4 and TRBJ2-1; 7 nucleotides align to TRBD2. V trimming: 4 bases; J trimming: 1 base; junction bases outside the gene matches: 7. This CDR3 is 16 amino acids long.

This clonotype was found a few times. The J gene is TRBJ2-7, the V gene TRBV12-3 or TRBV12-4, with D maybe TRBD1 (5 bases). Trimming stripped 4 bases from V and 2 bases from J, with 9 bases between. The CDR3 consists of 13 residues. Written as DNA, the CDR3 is TGTGCCAGCAGTTGGACACCAGCCTACGAGCAGTACTTC. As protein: CASSWTPAYEQYF.

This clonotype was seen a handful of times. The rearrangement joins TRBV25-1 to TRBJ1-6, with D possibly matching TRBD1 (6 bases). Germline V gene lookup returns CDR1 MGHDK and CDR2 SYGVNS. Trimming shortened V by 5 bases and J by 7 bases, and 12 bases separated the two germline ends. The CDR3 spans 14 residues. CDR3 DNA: TGTGCCAGCAGTCACAGGGAGAGGAATTCACCCCTCCACTTT. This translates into CASSHRERNSPLHF.

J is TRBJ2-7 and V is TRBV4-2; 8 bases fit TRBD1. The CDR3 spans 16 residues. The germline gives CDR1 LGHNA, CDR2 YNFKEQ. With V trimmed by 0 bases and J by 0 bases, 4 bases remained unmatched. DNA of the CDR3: TGTGCCAGCAGCCAAGAGACCGGGACAGGCTCCTACGAGCAGTACTTC. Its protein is CASSQETGTGSYEQYF.

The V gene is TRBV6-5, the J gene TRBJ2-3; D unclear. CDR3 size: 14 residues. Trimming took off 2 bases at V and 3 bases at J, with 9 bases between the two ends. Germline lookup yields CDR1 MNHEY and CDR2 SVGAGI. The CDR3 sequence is CASSYRAPTDTQYF. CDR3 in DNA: TGTGCCAGCAGTTACCGAGCGCCGACAGATACGCAGTATTTT.

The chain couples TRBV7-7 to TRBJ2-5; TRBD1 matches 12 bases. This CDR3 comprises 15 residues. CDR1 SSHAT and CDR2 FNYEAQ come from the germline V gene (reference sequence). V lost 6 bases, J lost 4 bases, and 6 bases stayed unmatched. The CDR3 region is CASSRDRGRRETQYF. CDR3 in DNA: TGTGCCAGCAGTCGGGACAGGGGGCGCCGAGAGACCCAGTACTTC.

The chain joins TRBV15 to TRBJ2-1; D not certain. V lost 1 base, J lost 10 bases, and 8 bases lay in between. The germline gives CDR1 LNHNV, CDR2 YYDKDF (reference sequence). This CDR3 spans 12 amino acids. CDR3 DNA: TGTGCCACCAGCAGAGTAGGCGAGGAGCAGTTCTTC. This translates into CATSRVGEEQFF.

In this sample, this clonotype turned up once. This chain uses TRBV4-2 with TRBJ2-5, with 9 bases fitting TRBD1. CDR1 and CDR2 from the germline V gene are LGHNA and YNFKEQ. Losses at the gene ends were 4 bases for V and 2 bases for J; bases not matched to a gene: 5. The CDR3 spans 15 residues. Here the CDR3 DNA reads TGTGCCAGCAGCCCGCCGGGACAGGGTCAAGAGACCCAGTACTTC. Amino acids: CASSPPGQGQETQYF.

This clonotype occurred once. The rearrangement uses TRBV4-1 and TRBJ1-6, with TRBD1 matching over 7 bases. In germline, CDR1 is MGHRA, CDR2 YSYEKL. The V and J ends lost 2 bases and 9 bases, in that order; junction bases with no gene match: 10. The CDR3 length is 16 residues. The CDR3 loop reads CASSQITRTGSSPLHF. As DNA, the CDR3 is TGCGCCAGCAGCCAAATCACGAGGACAGGCTCTTCACCCCTCCACTTT.

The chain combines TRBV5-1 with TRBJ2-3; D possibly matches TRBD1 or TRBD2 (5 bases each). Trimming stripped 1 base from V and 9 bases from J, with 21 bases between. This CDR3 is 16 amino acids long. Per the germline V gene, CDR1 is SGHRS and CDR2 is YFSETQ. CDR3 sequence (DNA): TGCGCCAGCAGCTTGACACCCCCTGACTGGGGGAAGACGCAGTATTTT. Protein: CASSLTPPDWGKTQYF.

The CDR3 reads CASTRSGKSNSPLHF. DNA of the CDR3: TGTGCCAGCACCCGCAGCGGCAAAAGTAATTCACCCCTCCACTTT. The chain has TRBV12-3 or TRBV12-4 and TRBJ1-6, with D hard to call. Trimming removed 7 bases from V and 6 bases from J, with 16 bases in between. This CDR3 contains 15 residues.

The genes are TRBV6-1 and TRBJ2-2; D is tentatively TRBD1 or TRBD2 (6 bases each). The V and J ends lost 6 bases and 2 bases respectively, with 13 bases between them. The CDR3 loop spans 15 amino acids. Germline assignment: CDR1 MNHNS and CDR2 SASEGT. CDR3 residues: CASRLGGLNTGELFF. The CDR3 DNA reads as TGTGCCAGCAGGTTGGGGGGCCTCAACACCGGGGAGCTGTTTTTT.

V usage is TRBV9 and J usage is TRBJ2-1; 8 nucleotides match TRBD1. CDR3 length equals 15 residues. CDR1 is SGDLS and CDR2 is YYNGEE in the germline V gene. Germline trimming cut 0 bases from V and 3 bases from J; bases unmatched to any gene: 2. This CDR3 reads CASSVEQGGYNEQFF. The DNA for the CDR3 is TGTGCCAGCAGCGTAGAACAGGGGGGCTACAATGAGCAGTTCTTC.

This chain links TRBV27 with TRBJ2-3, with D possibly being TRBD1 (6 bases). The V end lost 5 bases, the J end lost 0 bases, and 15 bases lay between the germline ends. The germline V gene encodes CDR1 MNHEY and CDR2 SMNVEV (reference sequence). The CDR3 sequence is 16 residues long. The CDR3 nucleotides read TGTGCCAGCAGTGTCACGTGGGGGCCTAGCACAGATACGCAGTATTTT. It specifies CASSVTWGPSTDTQYF.

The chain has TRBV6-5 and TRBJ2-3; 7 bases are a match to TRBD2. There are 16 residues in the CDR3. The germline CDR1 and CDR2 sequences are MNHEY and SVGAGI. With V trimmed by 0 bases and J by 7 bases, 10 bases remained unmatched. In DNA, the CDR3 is TGTGCCAGCAGTTACTCTGGGCGGGGAGGGGCCTATACGCAGTATTTT. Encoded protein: CASSYSGRGGAYTQYF.

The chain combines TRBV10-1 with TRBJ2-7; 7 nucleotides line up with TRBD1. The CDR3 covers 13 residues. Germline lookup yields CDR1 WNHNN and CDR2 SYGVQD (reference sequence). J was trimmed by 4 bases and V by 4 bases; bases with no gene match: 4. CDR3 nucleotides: TGCGCCAGCAGTGTGGCAGGGGGATACGAGCAGTACTTC. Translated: CASSVAGGYEQYF.

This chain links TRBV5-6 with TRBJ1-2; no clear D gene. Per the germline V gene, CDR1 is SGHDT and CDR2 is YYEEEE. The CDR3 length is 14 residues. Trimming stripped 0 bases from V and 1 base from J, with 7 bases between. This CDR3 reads CASSLGPSNYGYTF. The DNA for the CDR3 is TGTGCCAGCAGCTTGGGGCCGAGTAACTATGGCTACACCTTC.

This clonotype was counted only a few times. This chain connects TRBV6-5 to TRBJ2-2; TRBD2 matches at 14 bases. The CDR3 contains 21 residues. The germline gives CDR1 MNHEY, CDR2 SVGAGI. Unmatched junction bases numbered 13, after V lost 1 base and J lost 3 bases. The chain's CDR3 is CASSYFYPGTSGGPDTGELFF. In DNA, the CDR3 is TGTGCCAGCAGTTACTTCTACCCCGGGACTAGCGGGGGACCCGACACCGGGGAGCTGTTTTTT.

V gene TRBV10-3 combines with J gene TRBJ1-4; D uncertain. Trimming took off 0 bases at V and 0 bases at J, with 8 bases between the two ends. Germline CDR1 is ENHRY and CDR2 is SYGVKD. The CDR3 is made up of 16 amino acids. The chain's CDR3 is CAISESIFATNEKLFF. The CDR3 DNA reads TGTGCCATCAGTGAGTCGATCTTTGCAACTAATGAAAAACTGTTTTTT.

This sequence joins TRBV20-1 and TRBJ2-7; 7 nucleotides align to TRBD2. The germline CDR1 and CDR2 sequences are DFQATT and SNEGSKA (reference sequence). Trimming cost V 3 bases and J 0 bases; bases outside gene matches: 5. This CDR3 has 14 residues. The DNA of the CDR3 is TGCAGTGCTAGTACTAGCGTACCCTCCTACGAGCAGTACTTC. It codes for CSASTSVPSYEQYF.

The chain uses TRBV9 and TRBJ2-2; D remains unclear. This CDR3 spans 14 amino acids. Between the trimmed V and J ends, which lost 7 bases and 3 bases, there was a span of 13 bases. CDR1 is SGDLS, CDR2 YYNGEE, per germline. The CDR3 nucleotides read TGTGCCAGCGGCCCCACCTCCCACACCGGGGAGCTGTTTTTT. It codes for CASGPTSHTGELFF.

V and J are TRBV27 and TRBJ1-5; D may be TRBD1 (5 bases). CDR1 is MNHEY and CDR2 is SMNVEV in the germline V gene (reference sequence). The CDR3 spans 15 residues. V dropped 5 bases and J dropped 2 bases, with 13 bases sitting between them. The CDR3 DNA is TGTGCCAGCAGTATTACCACAGGAGGCAATCAGCCCCAGCATTTT. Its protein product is CASSITTGGNQPQHF.

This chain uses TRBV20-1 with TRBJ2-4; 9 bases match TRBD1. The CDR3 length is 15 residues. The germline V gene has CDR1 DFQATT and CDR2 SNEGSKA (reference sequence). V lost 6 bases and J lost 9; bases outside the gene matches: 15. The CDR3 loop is CSAIPRDRDVGIQYF. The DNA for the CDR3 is TGCAGTGCAATACCGAGGGACAGGGATGTGGGCATTCAGTACTTC.

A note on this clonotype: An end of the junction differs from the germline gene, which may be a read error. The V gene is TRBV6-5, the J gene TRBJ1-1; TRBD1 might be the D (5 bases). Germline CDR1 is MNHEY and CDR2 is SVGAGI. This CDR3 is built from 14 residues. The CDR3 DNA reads TGTGCCAGCAGCTACTATCGGGGGTACACTGAAGCTTTCTTT. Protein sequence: CASSYYRGYTEAFF.